Below, 15 T cell receptor beta chains from the same sample are listed, as sequenced in a study of T cell responses to AZD1222 COVID-19 vaccine. Using immunoSEQ multiplex PCR, the repertoire was profiled, and TCRdb retains in-frame clones only, with some absent. In the table there are 90,000 to 130,000 clones, around 90% of which are singletons. The input for sequencing was peripheral blood, taken 28 days after the second AZD1222 dose. The receptors derive from an adult who received the AZD1222 COVID-19 vaccine.

This chain joins TRBV7-6 and TRBJ1-5; tentative D call: TRBD1 (5 bases). Germline CDR1 reads SGHVS; CDR2 reads FNYEAQ. CDR3 length: 14 amino acids. The V gene lost 5 bases and the J gene lost 7 bases, with 15 bases spanning the gap. In DNA, the CDR3 is TGTGCCAGCAGCGCGGGGACGGACCACCAGCCCCAGCATTTT. It codes for CASSAGTDHQPQHF.

The rearrangement links TRBV4-1 to TRBJ1-5, with D hard to call. The CDR3 loop spans 16 amino acids. Germline loops: CDR1 MGHRA, CDR2 YSYEKL. The V end lost 1 base, the J end lost 1 base, and 11 bases lay between the germline ends. As DNA, the CDR3 is TGCGCCAGCAGCCAAGGTCTAGGGAACAGCAATCAGCCCCAGCATTTT. Its translation: CASSQGLGNSNQPQHF.

The CDR3 here is CASSFPTSGRSQNTGELFF. Written as DNA, the CDR3 is TGTGCCAGCAGTTTTCCCACTAGCGGGAGATCTCAAAACACCGGGGAGCTGTTTTTT. V is TRBV27 and J is TRBJ2-2; TRBD2 agrees at 11 bases. Germline CDR1 is MNHEY and CDR2 is SMNVEV (reference sequence). J gave up 2 bases and V 3 bases, and 11 bases lay outside the gene matches. The CDR3 is made up of 19 amino acids.

The chain couples TRBV25-1 to TRBJ2-1; 8 bases fit TRBD2. With 8 bases clipped from V and 8 bases from J, the junction kept 8 bases outside the gene matches. CDR3 length equals 13 residues. The germline CDR1 and CDR2 sequences are MGHDK and SYGVNS. This chain's CDR3 is CASHKSGSDEQFF. CDR3 coding DNA: TGTGCCAGCCATAAGAGCGGGAGTGATGAGCAGTTCTTC.

This chain uses TRBV7-9 with TRBJ1-4, with a possible D match to TRBD1 (6 bases). V was cut by 3 bases and J by 2 bases, with 7 bases left in between. The germline V gene encodes CDR1 SEHNR and CDR2 FQNEAQ (reference sequence). The CDR3 spans 14 residues. The CDR3 reads CASSFRGTNEKLFF. The CDR3 nucleotides are TGTGCCAGCAGCTTCAGGGGCACTAATGAAAAACTGTTTTTT. Full variable domain (rest looked up from reference TRBV7-9 and TRBJ1-4): DTGVSQNPRHKITKRGQNVTFRCDPISEHNRLYWYRQTLGQGPEFLTYFQNEAQLEKSRLLSDRFSAERPKGSFSTLEIQRTEQGDSAMYLCASSFRGTNEKLFFGSGTQLSVL.

The chain has TRBV19 and TRBJ1-3, with D perhaps TRBD1 (6 bases). The germline gives CDR1 LNHDA, CDR2 SQIVND (reference sequence). The CDR3 covers 17 residues. V lost 7 bases and J lost 3, with 22 bases in between. CDR3 amino acids: CASIPNAARGGGNTIYF. The CDR3 DNA reads TGTGCCAGTATCCCCAATGCGGCCAGGGGAGGTGGAAACACCATATATTTT.

This chain connects TRBV13 to TRBJ1-3; D is unresolved. Germline-derived CDR1 and CDR2 are PRHDT and FYEKMQ (reference sequence). Between the trimmed V and J ends, which lost 3 bases and 0 bases, there was a span of 6 bases. The CDR3 has 14 residues. The CDR3 is CASSLASSGNTIYF. Written as DNA, the CDR3 is TGTGCCAGCAGCTTGGCCAGCTCTGGAAACACCATATATTTT. Supplemented by reference TRBV13 and TRBJ1-3, the full variable domain reads AAGVIQSPRHLIKEKRETATLKCYPIPRHDTVYWYQQGPGQDPQFLISFYEKMQSDKGSIPDRFSAQQFSDYHSELNMSSLELGDSALYFCASSLASSGNTIYFGEGSWLTVV.

V gene TRBV6-2 or TRBV6-3 combines with J gene TRBJ1-1, with no clear D. Trimming left V 3 bases short and J 3 bases short, with 14 bases between. The CDR3 loop spans 15 amino acids. The germline CDR1 and CDR2 sequences are MNHEY and SVGEGT. The CDR3 spells CASSYSEFWDTEAFF. The DNA of the CDR3 is TGTGCCAGCAGTTATTCCGAGTTTTGGGACACTGAAGCTTTCTTT.

The V call is TRBV23-1, the J call TRBJ1-1, with 10 bases identical to TRBD1. TRBV23-1 carries the ORF label, with uncertain function. V shed 8 bases, J shed 4 bases, and the junction held 4 bases outside the gene matches. The CDR3 spans 13 residues. The CDR3 protein is CASPRDRGTEAFF. The CDR3 coding sequence is TGCGCCAGCCCCCGGGACAGGGGCACTGAAGCTTTCTTT.

J is TRBJ2-7 and V is TRBV3-1 (or the pseudogene TRBV3-2); 7 positions agree with TRBD1. After removal of 6 bases from V and 6 bases from J, the junction contained 11 bases not matched to a gene. In germline, CDR1 is LGHDT, CDR2 YNNKEL (reference sequence). The CDR3 totals 14 residues. CDR3: CASSHQRTGGEQYF. DNA of the CDR3: TGTGCCAGCAGTCATCAGAGGACAGGCGGCGAGCAGTACTTC.

The V call is TRBV27, the J call TRBJ1-5; 8 bases are shared with TRBD1. Looked up from germline, CDR1 is MNHEY and CDR2 is SMNVEV (reference sequence). CDR3 length: 13 amino acids. The junction had 4 bases not matched to a gene; V was cut back by 6 bases and J by 6 bases. CDR3 bases: TGTGCCAGCAGCGGACAGGGTACTCAGCCCCAGCATTTT. This sequence encodes CASSGQGTQPQHF.

This chain uses TRBV2 with TRBJ1-2; D is uncertain. The V gene's germline CDR1 is SNHLY and CDR2 FYNNEI. This CDR3 contains 12 residues. Trimming cost V 3 bases and J 8 bases, with 10 bases left between them. The CDR3, as DNA: TGTGCCAGCAGTGAGGTTTTCGACGGCTACACCTTC. Its protein is CASSEVFDGYTF.

The rearrangement links TRBV5-5 to TRBJ1-2; D uncertain. The V gene's germline CDR1 is SGHKS and CDR2 YYEKEE (reference sequence). CDR3 size: 17 residues. V gave up 4 bases and J gave up 8 bases, with 27 bases separating them. CDR3 in DNA: TGTGCCAGCAGCCAACTCTTCGGGGAAAACTACGTTATGGGCTACACCTTC. Translating gives CASSQLFGENYVMGYTF. Full variable domain (outside the CDR3, taken from reference TRBV5-5 and TRBJ1-2): DAGVTQSPTHLIKTRGQQVTLRCSPISGHKSVSWYQQVLGQGPQFIFQYYEKEERGRGNFPDRFSARQFPNYSSELNVNALLLGDSALYLCASSQLFGENYVMGYTFGSGTRLTVV.

V gene TRBV28 combines with J gene TRBJ1-6, with D tentatively TRBD1 (6 bases). Trimming cost V 3 bases and J 5 bases, with 11 bases left between them. In germline, CDR1 is MDHEN, CDR2 SYDVKM. This CDR3 is built from 15 residues. The CDR3 bases are TGTGCCAGCAGTTTGGGGGGCCTAAATAATTCACCCCTCCACTTT. Encoded protein: CASSLGGLNNSPLHF. The complete variable domain, with remaining parts taken from reference TRBV28 and TRBJ1-6, reads DVKVTQSSRYLVKRTGEKVFLECVQDMDHENMFWYRQDPGLGLRLIYFSYDVKMKEKGDIPEGYSVSREKKERFSLILESASTNQTSMYLCASSLGGLNNSPLHFGNGTRLTVT.

This chain's CDR3 is CASSQGGKIRAREKLFF. The CDR3 coding sequence is TGTGCCAGCAGCCAAGGGGGCAAGATAAGGGCCCGAGAAAAACTGTTTTTT. This chain uses TRBV3-1 (or the pseudogene TRBV3-2) with TRBJ1-4; D might be TRBD1 (5 bases). Germline CDR1 reads LGHDT; CDR2 reads YNNKEL (reference sequence). V gave up 1 base and J gave up 8 bases, with 20 bases separating them. The CDR3 has 17 residues.